This T cell receptor beta chain was sequenced in a study of blood T cell repertoires in COVID-19. Study-wide context: Spain, Italy and the United States supplied samples that represented acute and convalescent COVID-19. Nucleic acid was either cDNA or gDNA, and it came from T cells, B-cell-depleted T cells, or PBMCs.

Per the original data handling: Amplification with reference gene primers provided the estimates of nucleated cell counts. The method was immunoSEQ multiplex PCR; TCRdb's version includes in-frame clones alone and lacks a portion of them. The D gene and trimming were derived from the DNA, and the V and J assignments and clone size from that table. The profile shows 180,000 or so clones, 70% to 90% of them singletons. This clone came up a few times. V was pared by 3 bases and J by 7 bases, with 10 bases of the junction left unmatched. The CDR3 consists of 14 residues. Germline V gives CDR1 GTSNPN, CDR2 SVGIG (reference sequence).

This TCR came from a woman of 80 years or more with acute or convalescent COVID-19. This chain joins TRBV30 and TRBJ2-7, with 9 nucleotides matching TRBD1. The sample consisted of peripheral blood. DNA of the CDR3: TGTGCCTGGAGGGTAGGACAGGGGAGGAGAGAGCAGTACTTC. Amino acid sequence: CAWRVGQGRREQYF.